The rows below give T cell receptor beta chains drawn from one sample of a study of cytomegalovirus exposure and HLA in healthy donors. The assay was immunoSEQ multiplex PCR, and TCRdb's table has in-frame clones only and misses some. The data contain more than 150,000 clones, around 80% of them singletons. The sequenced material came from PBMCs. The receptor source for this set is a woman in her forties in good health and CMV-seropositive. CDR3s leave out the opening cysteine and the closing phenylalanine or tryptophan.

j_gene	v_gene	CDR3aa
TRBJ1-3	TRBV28	ASSLWTVRSGNTIY
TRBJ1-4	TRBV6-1	ASKGQGSGNEKLF
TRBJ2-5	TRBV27	ASTPTSGDETQY
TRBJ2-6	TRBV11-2	ASSTGVGANVLT
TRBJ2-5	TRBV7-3	ASSLGAWETQY
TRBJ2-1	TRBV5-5	ASSLWGHKNYNEQF
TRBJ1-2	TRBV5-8	ASSFSDLEGDYGYT
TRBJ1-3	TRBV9	ASSVGDRPGNTIY
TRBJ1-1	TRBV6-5	ASSRTDTEAF
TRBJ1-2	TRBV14	ASSQGTGIGLYGYT
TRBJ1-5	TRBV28	ASSFRDRTYSNQPQH
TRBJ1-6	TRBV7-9	ASSPGTPESSPLH
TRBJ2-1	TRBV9	ASSVTSGDYNEQF
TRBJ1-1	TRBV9	ASSVAAGYTEAF
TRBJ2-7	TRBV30	AWETGSYEQY
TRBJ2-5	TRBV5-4	ASSFGLAGGEETQY
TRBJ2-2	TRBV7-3	ASSQPRGQHTGELF
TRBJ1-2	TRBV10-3	AIKGGRSEVNGYT
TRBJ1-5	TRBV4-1	ASSQGQFSNQPQH